The clone carrying this TCR beta chain was counted many times. Its antigen is as yet unknown. Building of the TCR beta libraries involved iRepertoire HTBI primers and Arm-PCR of CDR3 regions. TCRdb processed the multiplex PCR reads anew with MiXCR; each CDR3 protein has one entry. The top ten hold more than 11% of the sample, which has around 250,000 distinct CDR3 sequences, 20% to 25% seen once. Time point noted: newly diagnosed GD, antithyroid drugs for less than 3 months. The TCR library was made from RNA extracted from PBMCs. American Thyroid Association guidelines defined how Graves' disease was diagnosed. These data are taken from a study of regulatory T cells in long-lasting Graves disease. About the study: For under 3 months, newly diagnosed Graves' patients had been taking antithyroid drugs.

Study-level results: The number of shared public clonotypes was higher in persistent patients (around 2,500) than new patients (approximately 1,000).

The CDR3 sequence is 17 residues long. The germline gives CDR1 SNHLY, CDR2 FYNNEI. V shed 2 bases and J 3 bases; nucleotides not matched to a gene: 9. The TCR comes from a female donor with Graves disease. The material was peripheral blood mononuclear cells (PBMCs), obtained at new diagnosis, from a patient treated with antithyroid drugs. The J gene is TRBJ2-5, the V gene TRBV2; 10 bases fit TRBD2. The chain's CDR3 is CASSEPVSGGTKETQYF. The CDR3 DNA is TGTGCCAGCAGTGAACCCGTTAGCGGGGGGACGAAAGAGACCCAGTACTTC. Complete variable domain (other parts from reference TRBV2 and TRBJ2-5): EPEVTQTPSHQVTQMGQEVILRCVPISNHLYFYWYRQILGQKVEFLVSFYNNEISEKSEIFDDQFSVERPDGSNFTLKIRSTKLEDSAMYFCASSEPVSGGTKETQYFGPGTRLLVL.